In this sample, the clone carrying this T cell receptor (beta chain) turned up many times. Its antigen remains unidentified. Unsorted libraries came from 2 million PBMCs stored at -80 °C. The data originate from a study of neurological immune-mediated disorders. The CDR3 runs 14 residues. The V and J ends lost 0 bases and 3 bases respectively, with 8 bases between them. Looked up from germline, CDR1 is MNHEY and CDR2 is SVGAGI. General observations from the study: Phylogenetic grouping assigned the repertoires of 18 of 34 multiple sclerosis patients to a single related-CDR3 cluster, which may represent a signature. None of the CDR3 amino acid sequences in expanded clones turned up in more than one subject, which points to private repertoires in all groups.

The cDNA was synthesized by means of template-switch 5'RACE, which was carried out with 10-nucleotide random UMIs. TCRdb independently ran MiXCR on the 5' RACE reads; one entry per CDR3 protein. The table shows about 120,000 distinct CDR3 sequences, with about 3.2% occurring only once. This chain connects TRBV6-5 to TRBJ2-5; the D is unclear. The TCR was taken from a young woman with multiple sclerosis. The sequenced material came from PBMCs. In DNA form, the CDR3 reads TGTGCCAGCAGTTACTCGTTTAATAAAGAGACCCAGTACTTC. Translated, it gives CASSYSFNKETQYF.